This T cell receptor beta chain was sequenced in a study of blood T cell repertoires in COVID-19. The wider study: Spain, Italy and the United States supplied samples that represented acute and convalescent COVID-19.

Sequenced by immunoSEQ multiplex PCR; TCRdb stores in-frame clones only, minus some. This table holds some 260,000 clones, approximately 77% found once. From germline, CDR1 is SGDLS and CDR2 YYNGEE. The V end was cut by 0 bases, the J end by 5 bases, with 5 bases between. The CDR3 runs to 13 residues. The source is a woman younger than 35 with acute or convalescent COVID-19. The chain links TRBV9 to TRBJ2-2; D gene ambiguous. Source material: peripheral blood. CDR3 sequence reads: CASSVGPTGELFF. The CDR3 coding sequence is TGTGCCAGCAGCGTAGGGCCAACCGGGGAGCTGTTTTTT.